A single sample gave rise to the 5 T cell receptor beta chains below, sequenced in a study of blood T cells in healthy people across ages. Alongside a J-beta primer mix, a sample-barcoded 5' primer served in a second PCR lasting roughly 6 to 12 cycles. Each CDR3 protein gets one entry after TCRdb re-called the 5' RACE reads with MiXCR. The sample shows over a million distinct CDR3 sequences, 40% to 55% of them seen only once. The sequenced sample consisted of blood. The origin of the receptors is a woman aged 60 to 75 in good health.

The rearrangement uses TRBV11-3 and TRBJ1-1; 10 nucleotides agree with TRBD1. Losses at the gene ends were 5 bases for V and 2 bases for J; bases not matched to a gene: 5. Germline loops: CDR1 SGHNT, CDR2 YENEEA. CDR3 length: 15 amino acids. CDR3: CASSRGTGDNTEAFF. CDR3 in DNA: TGTGCCAGCAGCCGCGGGACAGGGGATAACACTGAAGCTTTCTTT.

The genes are TRBV6-5 and TRBJ2-1, with 8 nucleotides matching TRBD2. Trimming removed 2 bases from V and 4 bases from J; junction bases left unmatched: 10. Germline V gives CDR1 MNHEY, CDR2 SVGAGI. The CDR3 length is 17 residues. The CDR3, as DNA: TGTGCCAGCAGTTACATGGGTGCCGCGGGAGGATACAATGAGCAGTTCTTC. Protein product: CASSYMGAAGGYNEQFF.

The V and J genes are TRBV27 and TRBJ1-5; D remains ambiguous. This CDR3 comprises 13 residues. V was trimmed by 1 base and J by 5 bases, leaving 6 bases between them. Germline values: CDR1 MNHEY, CDR2 SMNVEV (reference sequence). CDR3 residues: CASSLLAYQPQHF. For the CDR3, the DNA is TGTGCCAGCAGTTTATTGGCATATCAGCCCCAGCATTTT.

The rearrangement uses TRBV7-2 and TRBJ2-5; TRBD2 agrees at 10 bases. With V trimmed by 5 bases and J by 5 bases, 5 bases remained unmatched. The CDR3 runs to 14 residues. The germline gives CDR1 SGHTA, CDR2 FQGNSA. This CDR3 reads CASSPGLAMETQYF. CDR3 sequence (DNA): TGTGCCAGCAGCCCGGGACTAGCGATGGAGACCCAGTACTTC.

The rearrangement joins TRBV13 to TRBJ2-7; D might be TRBD1 or TRBD2, each matching 5 bases. Trimming removed 4 bases from V and 0 bases from J, with 16 bases in between. This CDR3 spans 16 amino acids. Germline loops: CDR1 PRHDT, CDR2 FYEKMQ (reference sequence). In DNA form, the CDR3 reads TGTGCCAGCAGCTCTAGGGACCGATCGAGCTCCTACGAGCAGTACTTC. Translating it yields CASSSRDRSSSYEQYF.